Shown below are 11 T cell receptor beta chains from a single sample sequenced in a study of Graves' ophthalmopathy and Graves' hyperthyroidism. As the template, RNA transcripts were used to amplify TCR beta CDR3 regions. HTBI primers were used in a first-round RT-PCR, which preceded a second-round multiplex PCR. TCRdb itself ran the multiplex PCR reads through MiXCR, one entry per CDR3 protein. The data hold 200,000 to 300,000 distinct CDR3 sequences, with around 45% observed a single time. Sequencing was carried out using peripheral blood. All receptors derive from an adult man with Graves' ophthalmopathy.

The chain carries TRBV20-1 and TRBJ2-7; D possibly corresponds to TRBD2 (5 bases). This CDR3 has 12 amino acids. Trimming removed 3 bases from V and 3 bases from J, with 9 bases in between. CDR1 and CDR2 from the germline V gene are DFQATT and SNEGSKA (reference sequence). CDR3 sequence (DNA): TGCAGTGCTAGGGGAGCGAACTACGAGCAGTACTTC. Translation: CSARGANYEQYF.

Comments on this clonotype: The conserved phenylalanine or tryptophan normally closing the CDR3 is absent here, so this likely arose from a read error. The DNA is omitted, as the CDR3 cannot be located on it reliably, and the CDR3 follows TCRdb's listing. The V gene is TRBV10-3, the J gene TRBJ2-7; the table names TRBD2, a call not compared with the DNA. Germline CDR1 and CDR2: ENHRY and SYGVKD. Including both end residues, the CDR3 is 10 amino acids long. The CDR3 loop is CASSSWGANT.

This chain's CDR3 is CASSEDRNYEQYF. The CDR3 DNA is TGTGCCAGCAGTGAAGACCGCAACTACGAGCAGTACTTC. J is TRBJ2-7 and V is TRBV2; no firm D call. The CDR3 sequence is 13 residues long. Trimming took off 1 base at V and 3 bases at J, with 7 bases between the two ends. Germline CDR1 reads SNHLY; CDR2 reads FYNNEI.

V is TRBV7-2 and J is TRBJ2-7, with TRBD2 matching over 14 bases. This CDR3 comprises 15 residues. V was pared by 5 bases and J by 3 bases, with 3 bases of the junction left unmatched. In germline, CDR1 is SGHTA, CDR2 FQGNSA. Here the CDR3 reads CASSEGTSGSYEQYF. The DNA for the CDR3 is TGTGCCAGCAGCGAAGGGACTAGCGGGAGCTACGAGCAGTACTTC.

The J gene is TRBJ1-2, the V gene TRBV10-2; D remains ambiguous. The germline gives CDR1 WSHSY, CDR2 SAAADI. V was shortened by 3 bases and J by 4 bases, with 18 bases between the two germline ends. CDR3 length: 16 residues. In nucleotides, the CDR3 is TGCGCCAGCAGTGAAGAGCGGGGTCCCACCACCTATGGCTACACCTTC. It codes for CASSEERGPTTYGYTF.

The chain links TRBV19 to TRBJ1-3; D remains unclear. The V gene lost 6 bases and the J gene lost 2 bases, with 14 bases spanning the gap. Germline loops: CDR1 LNHDA, CDR2 SQIVND (reference sequence). The CDR3 loop spans 15 amino acids. The CDR3 DNA sequence: TGTGCCAGTAGACCGATTACTGCTACTGGAAACACCATATATTTT. Translation gives CASRPITATGNTIYF.

This clonotype was counted between two and nine times. The CDR3 DNA sequence: TGTGCCAGCAGTGCAGGACAGACATTCTATGGCTACACCTTC. Amino acids: CASSAGQTFYGYTF. The chain uses TRBV2 and TRBJ1-2, with D tentatively TRBD1 (6 bases). V shed 4 bases and J shed 4 bases, with 13 bases lying between them. The CDR3 covers 14 residues. CDR1 and CDR2 from the germline V gene are SNHLY and FYNNEI.

This clonotype was detected only a few times. The chain combines TRBV12-3 or TRBV12-4 with TRBJ2-7; D perhaps matches TRBD2 (7 bases). V was shortened by 5 bases and J by 6 bases, with 20 bases between the two germline ends. CDR3 length equals 15 residues. CDR3 nucleotide sequence: TGTGCCAGCAGTCCGGTCTCGGGGGGCTCGGGCGAGCAGTACTTC. Amino acids: CASSPVSGGSGEQYF.

The gene calls are TRBV20-1 and TRBJ2-2; 9 bases line up with TRBD2. The trim removed 6 bases at V and 1 base at J, leaving 6 bases unmatched. Germline CDR1 reads DFQATT; CDR2 reads SNEGSKA (reference sequence). CDR3 length equals 15 residues. CDR3: CSATLAGRNTGELFF. The CDR3, as DNA: TGCAGTGCAACCCTAGCGGGGCGGAACACCGGGGAGCTGTTTTTT.

CDR3 loop: CSVEDRRTGPYEQYF. The CDR3 nucleotides are TGCAGCGTTGAAGATCGCCGGACAGGGCCCTACGAGCAGTACTTC. The J gene is TRBJ2-7, the V gene TRBV29-1; 8 bases align to TRBD1. The CDR3 contains 15 residues. Germline V gene lookup returns CDR1 SQVTM and CDR2 ANQGSEA. Germline trimming cut 0 bases from V and 2 bases from J; bases unmatched to any gene: 6.

This sequence joins TRBV5-1 and TRBJ2-2; 8 bases line up with TRBD1. V dropped 3 bases and J dropped 5; count of bases not matched to a gene: 3. Germline V gene data show CDR1 as SGHRS and CDR2 as YFSETQ. CDR3 length equals 14 residues. The CDR3 region is CASSSGQGTGELFF. The DNA for the CDR3 is TGCGCCAGCAGCTCAGGACAGGGAACCGGGGAGCTGTTTTTT.